This T cell receptor beta chain was found in a study of regulatory T cells in long-lasting Graves disease. Overall study context: Patients with persistent Graves' disease had over 5 years of antithyroid drugs and persistent TSH receptor antibodies. General study results and limits: The number of shared public clonotypes was higher in persistent patients (roughly 3,000) than new patients (roughly 970). With persistent disease, TRBV28, TRBJ1-2 and TRBJ2-5 were the favored segments.

Building the TCR beta libraries relied on iRepertoire HTBI primers, and CDR3 regions underwent Arm-PCR. Per the original methods: Spanning all samples, the identified segments comprised some 62 TRBV and fewer than 15 TRBJ. TCRdb re-analysed the multiplex PCR reads in MiXCR, keeping a single row per CDR3 protein. V and J calls and clone size were set by TCRdb, not the authors. Among over 650,000 distinct CDR3 sequences listed, around 32% were seen once. This clonotype occurred a few times. Its antigen is currently unknown. Time point denoted: persistent/refractory GD, antithyroid drugs over 5 years with positive TRAb. RNA isolated from PBMCs was used to make the TCR library. The CDR3 totals 18 residues. V gave up 0 bases and J gave up 0 bases; unmatched junction bases: 9. Germline V gene data show CDR1 as SGDLS and CDR2 as YYNGEE.

The sequence derives from a female donor with Graves disease. The chain carries TRBV9 and TRBJ1-3; TRBD1 matches 7 bases. Sequences were derived from peripheral blood mononuclear cells (PBMCs), sampled when the disease was refractory, from a patient treated with antithyroid drugs. CDR3 DNA sequence: TGTGCCAGCAGCGTAGGGAGCTCCGGGACAGTCTCTGGAAACACCATATATTTT. Residues: CASSVGSSGTVSGNTIYF.